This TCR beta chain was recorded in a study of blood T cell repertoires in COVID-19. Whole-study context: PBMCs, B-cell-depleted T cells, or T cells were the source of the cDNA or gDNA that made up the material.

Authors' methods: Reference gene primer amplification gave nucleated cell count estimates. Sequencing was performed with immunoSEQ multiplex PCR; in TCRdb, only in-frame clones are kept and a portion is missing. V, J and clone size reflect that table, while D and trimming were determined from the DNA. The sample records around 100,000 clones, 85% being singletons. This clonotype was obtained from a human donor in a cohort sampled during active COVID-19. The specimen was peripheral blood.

CDR3 sequence (DNA): TGTGCCAGCAGCTCGACAGGGGGCCCGAATTCACCCCTCCACTTT. It codes for CASSSTGGPNSPLHF. V gene TRBV11-2 combines with J gene TRBJ1-6; 10 nucleotides agree with TRBD1. The CDR3 spans 15 residues. Germline CDR1 is SGHAT and CDR2 is FQNNGV. Trimming removed 4 bases from V and 7 bases from J; junction bases left unmatched: 4.